This is a list of T cell receptor beta chains from one sample in a study of shared clonotypes between healthy human individuals. The protocol was immunoSEQ multiplex PCR, while the TCRdb copy is restricted to in-frame clones and leaves out a portion. The sample contains some 2,000,000 clones, approximately 94% of which appear only once. The sample consisted of naive CD4+ T cells sorted from blood. All receptors come from a man aged 18-30 years in good health. Each CDR3 is given with its conserved first and last residue. A D gene is named only where the DNA matches it firmly. The listing skips clone size in some rows; elsewhere it reads once, few, many or a size class.

CDR3nt,CDR3aa,j_gene,d_gene,abundance,v_gene
TGTGCCAGCACCAAAGGGGGGGGAGGGGACACTGAAGCTTTCTTT,CASTKGGGGDTEAFF,TRBJ1-1,NA,once,TRBV6-6
TGTGCCAGCAAGGCTAGCGGCACCGGGGAGCTGTTTTTT,CASKASGTGELFF,TRBJ2-2,TRBD2,once,TRBV2
TGCGCCAGCAGCTCTGGGGATGGAAGGGAGACCCAGTACTTC,CASSSGDGRETQYF,TRBJ2-5,NA,NA,TRBV5-1
TGTGCCATCAGGGGTCCGATGGGGGAGACCCAGTACTTC,CAIRGPMGETQYF,TRBJ2-5,NA,NA,TRBV10-3
TGTGCCAGCAGCTTAGTGGCCAGCCTGGGGTCCTACGAGCAGTACTTC,CASSLVASLGSYEQYF,TRBJ2-7,NA,NA,TRBV11-2
TGTGCCAGCAGTGACAGCGGGGGGGCACTGCTCGAGCAGTACTTC,CASSDSGGALLEQYF,TRBJ2-7,TRBD2,NA,TRBV2
TGTGCCAGCAAAATAGGGACAGGGGGCACTGAAGCTTTCTTT,CASKIGTGGTEAFF,TRBJ1-1,TRBD1,NA,TRBV6-1
TGTGCCAGCAGGAGAGACACCCTCTCTGGAAACACCATATATTTT,CASRRDTLSGNTIYF,TRBJ1-3,NA,NA,TRBV25-1
TGTGCCAGCTCACCACGCCAGGCGGATACTTCACCCCTCCACTTT,CASSPRQADTSPLHF,TRBJ1-6,NA,NA,TRBV18
TGTGCCAGCAGCTTACCAGGTAGCGCAGATACGCAGTATTTT,CASSLPGSADTQYF,TRBJ2-3,NA,NA,TRBV5-6
TGCGCCAGCAGTTATTACGGGGGCCTGAACACTGAAGCTTTCTTT,CASSYYGGLNTEAFF,TRBJ1-1,NA,NA,TRBV5-1
TGCGCCAGCAGCTTGGGGGGGGCCGGGCAGCCCCGATCGGGCTCCTACGAGCAGTACTTC,CASSLGGAGQPRSGSYEQYF,TRBJ2-7,NA,NA,TRBV5-1
TGTGCCAGCAGCTACCTACCGGACACTGAAGCTTTCTTT,CASSYLPDTEAFF,TRBJ1-1,NA,NA,TRBV7-3
TGTGCCAGCAGAGGGACTAGCGGGGGTGATAATACGCAGTATTTT,CASRGTSGGDNTQYF,TRBJ2-3,TRBD2,NA,TRBV6-1
TGTGCCAGCAGTGTACAGTTTAATGAAAAACTGTTTTTT,CASSVQFNEKLFF,TRBJ1-4,NA,NA,TRBV6-4
TGTGCCAGCAGCCTAGCGGCTGGAGGCTCCTACAATGAGCAGTTCTTC,CASSLAAGGSYNEQFF,TRBJ2-1,TRBD2,NA,TRBV7-2
TGTGCCAGCTCACCACTCATCCGGGAGACCCAGTACTTC,CASSPLIRETQYF,TRBJ2-5,NA,NA,TRBV18
TGTGCCAGCAGGTCTAACGCCGGGTCTAGGCGAGATACGCAGTATTTT,CASRSNAGSRRDTQYF,TRBJ2-3,NA,NA,TRBV2
TGTGCCAGCAGCGAAGCCAACTATGGCTACACCTTC,CASSEANYGYTF,TRBJ1-2,NA,NA,TRBV6-1
TGTGCCAGCAGCTTAGCTGGTGGCACCTACGAGCAGTACTTC,CASSLAGGTYEQYF,TRBJ2-7,NA,NA,TRBV7-2
TGTGCCAGCAGTTACACAGGGGGCTCTGGTGAAAAACTGTTTTTT,CASSYTGGSGEKLFF,TRBJ1-4,TRBD1,NA,TRBV6-6
TGTGCCTGGGGACGGATCACCTACGAGCAGTACTTC,CAWGRITYEQYF,TRBJ2-7,NA,NA,TRBV30
TGTGCCAGCCGACAGGCCGGGATTGGCTACACCTTC,CASRQAGIGYTF,TRBJ1-2,NA,NA,TRBV2
TGTGCCAGCAGCCGCCCCCCGGGACATAGCAATCAGCCCCAGCATTTT,CASSRPPGHSNQPQHF,TRBJ1-5,NA,NA,TRBV16
TGTGCCAGCGGACAAATCGGGACCTACGAGCAGTACTTC,CASGQIGTYEQYF,TRBJ2-7,NA,NA,TRBV7-9
TGTGCCAGCAGCCCAGAGGGGACAACCGGGGAGCTGTTTTTT,CASSPEGTTGELFF,TRBJ2-2,NA,NA,TRBV9
TGTGCCAGCAGTCGATGGGGGAGTGGGATTGGCGAAGCTTTCTTT,CASSRWGSGIGEAFF,TRBJ1-1,NA,NA,TRBV6-4